The 20 T cell receptor beta chains listed next were all sequenced from one sample in a study of cytomegalovirus exposure and HLA in healthy donors. Vbeta (60) and Jbeta (13) primers were used in the PCR. Only in-frame clones appear in the TCRdb table, and some are missing; sequencing was by immunoSEQ multiplex PCR. Of over 75,000 clones in the sample, around nine tenths were seen once. Source material: PBMCs. Receptor source: a man aged 30 to 45 in good health and CMV-seropositive.

The chain carries TRBV10-3 and TRBJ1-5; a possible D gene is TRBD1 (5 bases). Germline V gene data show CDR1 as ENHRY and CDR2 as SYGVKD. The CDR3 extends over 13 amino acids. Trimming stripped 9 bases from V and 3 bases from J, with 12 bases between. The CDR3 protein is CAIKGNTNQPQHF. The DNA for the CDR3 is TGTGCCATTAAGGGGAATACCAATCAGCCCCAGCATTTT.

The V and J genes are TRBV30 and TRBJ1-3; D ambiguous. CDR1 and CDR2 from the germline V gene are GTSNPN and SVGIG (reference sequence). V was trimmed by 1 base and J by 2 bases, leaving 3 bases between them. This CDR3 is 12 amino acids long. The chain's CDR3 is CAWSEPGNTIYF. DNA of the CDR3: TGTGCCTGGAGTGAGCCTGGAAACACCATATATTTT.

CDR3 coding DNA: TGTGCCAGTAGTATCACCGGGACAGGGGGAAGAGAGACCCAGTACTTC. This gives the protein CASSITGTGGRETQYF. The J gene is TRBJ2-5, the V gene TRBV19, with 11 bases aligning to TRBD1. The J segment lost 4 bases and the V segment lost 3 bases, leaving 7 bases of the junction unmatched. Germline V gives CDR1 LNHDA, CDR2 SQIVND (reference sequence). The CDR3 totals 16 residues.

This clone has a single count. The chain carries TRBV29-1 and TRBJ1-2; D may be TRBD1 (6 bases). Germline values: CDR1 SQVTM, CDR2 ANQGSEA. V was trimmed by 3 bases and J by 0 bases, leaving 17 bases between them. The CDR3 length is 16 residues. The CDR3 sequence is CSVDTGPYRANYGYTF. In nucleotides, the CDR3 is TGCAGCGTTGATACCGGTCCCTACAGGGCTAACTATGGCTACACCTTC.

This clone is a singleton in its sample. The V and J genes are TRBV10-3 and TRBJ2-5, with D possibly being TRBD1 (6 bases). The CDR3 runs 19 residues. Trimming left V 10 bases short and J 2 bases short, with 32 bases between. Germline-derived CDR1 and CDR2 are ENHRY and SYGVKD. The CDR3: CATLGGLGGQGVPQETQYF. The CDR3 DNA reads as TGTGCCACCCTAGGGGGATTAGGCGGCCAGGGCGTCCCGCAAGAGACCCAGTACTTC.

The genes are TRBV4-1 and TRBJ1-2; D not certain. The V end was cut by 0 bases, the J end by 7 bases, with 15 bases between. CDR3 length: 15 residues. Germline V lookup: CDR1 MGHRA, CDR2 YSYEKL. CDR3 loop: CASSQEGSGSGGYTF. The CDR3 DNA reads TGCGCCAGCAGCCAAGAGGGGAGCGGATCTGGTGGCTACACCTTC.

This chain links TRBV28 with TRBJ1-5; 11 nucleotides line up with TRBD1. J lost 4 bases, V lost 5 bases, and 10 bases had no gene match. Per germline, CDR1 MDHEN and CDR2 SYDVKM. CDR3 length: 17 amino acids. The DNA of the CDR3 is TGTGCCAGCAGTCGATCGGACAGGGGGCAGGGGAATCAGCCCCAGCATTTT. Translation: CASSRSDRGQGNQPQHF.

This chain joins TRBV28 and TRBJ2-6; possible D gene TRBD1, 5 bases. There are 16 residues in the CDR3. Germline V gene lookup returns CDR1 MDHEN and CDR2 SYDVKM. V lost 7 bases and J 1 base, leaving 14 bases between the germline ends. CDR3 in amino acids: CASMWGRASGANVLTF. For the CDR3, the DNA is TGTGCCAGCATGTGGGGCAGGGCTTCTGGGGCCAACGTCCTGACTTTC.

This rearrangement joins TRBV27 to TRBJ2-5, with D possibly TRBD2 on 6 matching bases. CDR1 and CDR2 from the germline V gene are MNHEY and SMNVEV (reference sequence). V lost 3 bases and J lost 0, with 17 bases in between. This CDR3 has 17 amino acids. CDR3 in DNA: TGTGCCAGCAGTTTGGGGGGTTTCGGGGACCACCAAGAGACCCAGTACTTC. Protein product: CASSLGGFGDHQETQYF.

This chain uses TRBV15 with TRBJ2-7; 9 positions match TRBD2. The CDR3 covers 12 residues. Looked up from germline, CDR1 is LNHNV and CDR2 is YYDKDF (reference sequence). V trimming: 4 bases; J trimming: 7 bases; junction bases outside the gene matches: 2. The CDR3: CATSTGLAEQYF. The CDR3 region has the DNA TGTGCCACCAGCACGGGACTAGCAGAGCAGTACTTC.

The chain is built from TRBV7-2 and TRBJ1-4; no reliable D call. The CDR3 extends over 15 amino acids. CDR1 and CDR2 from the germline V gene are SGHTA and FQGNSA. The V gene lost 5 bases and the J gene lost 8 bases, with 18 bases spanning the gap. CDR3 amino acids: CASSQRDNRGEKLFF. DNA for the CDR3: TGTGCCAGCAGCCAAAGGGATAATCGAGGGGAAAAACTGTTTTTT.

This chain uses TRBV5-4 with TRBJ2-2; tentatively, D is TRBD1 (6 bases). The V end lost 5 bases, the J end lost 3 bases, and 17 bases lay between the germline ends. This CDR3 comprises 16 residues. CDR1 is SGHNT and CDR2 is YYREEE in the germline V gene (reference sequence). The CDR3 sequence is CASSQGQGKHTGELFF. The CDR3 region has the DNA TGTGCCAGCAGTCAGGGGCAGGGGAAGCACACCGGGGAGCTGTTTTTT.

The gene calls are TRBV18 and TRBJ2-6; D not certain. V was trimmed by 5 bases and J by 3 bases, leaving 8 bases between them. CDR1 and CDR2 (germline): KGHSH, LQKENI. The CDR3 length is 14 residues. The CDR3 DNA reads as TGTGCCAGCTCAAAAAGCCGTGGGGCCAACGTCCTGACTTTC. Its protein product is CASSKSRGANVLTF.

The rearrangement links TRBV2 to TRBJ1-5, with 10 bases that match TRBD1. The germline V gene encodes CDR1 SNHLY and CDR2 FYNNEI. J gave up 5 bases and V 6 bases, and 1 base lay outside the gene matches. This CDR3 region has 13 residues. Written as DNA, the CDR3 is TGTGCCAGCAGGGGGACAGGGGATCAGCCCCAGCATTTT. Its protein is CASRGTGDQPQHF.

This chain links TRBV11-3 with TRBJ2-1, with no clear D. Germline V lookup: CDR1 SGHNT, CDR2 YENEEA. V gave up 0 bases and J gave up 4 bases, with 4 bases separating them. CDR3 size: 13 residues. This CDR3 is CASSLDGYNEQFF. The CDR3 region has the DNA TGTGCCAGCAGCTTAGACGGGTACAATGAGCAGTTCTTC. The full variable domain, its missing parts supplied by reference TRBV11-3 and TRBJ2-1, is EAGVVQSPRYKIIEKKQPVAFWCNPISGHNTLYWYLQNLGQGPELLIRYENEEAVDDSQLPKDRFSAERLKGVDSTLKIQPAELGDSAVYLCASSLDGYNEQFFGPGTRLTVL.

As DNA, the CDR3 is TGTGCCACCAAGCGGACTAGCGGGAGGACAGATACGCAGTATTTT. It translates to CATKRTSGRTDTQYF. The genes are TRBV2 and TRBJ2-3; 14 bases map to TRBD2. J gave up 3 bases and V 10 bases, and 6 bases lay outside the gene matches. CDR3 size: 15 residues. Germline values: CDR1 SNHLY, CDR2 FYNNEI.

The rearrangement uses TRBV19 and TRBJ1-1, with TRBD1 as a possible D gene (6 bases). Germline assignment: CDR1 LNHDA and CDR2 SQIVND (reference sequence). The CDR3 has 15 amino acids. V lost 1 base and J 1 base, leaving 10 bases between the germline ends. CDR3 region: CASSIGTEGNTEAFF. The CDR3 DNA follows: TGTGCCAGTAGTATAGGGACAGAAGGGAACACTGAAGCTTTCTTT.

The chain carries TRBV29-1 and TRBJ2-1; TRBD2 aligns across 10 bases. Germline CDR1 reads SQVTM; CDR2 reads ANQGSEA. Trimming removed 3 bases from V and 8 bases from J; junction bases left unmatched: 10. The CDR3 has 15 residues. DNA of the CDR3: TGCAGCGTTGAGGAGCGGGAGGGCCTCTTCGATGAGCAGTTCTTC. This gives the protein CSVEEREGLFDEQFF.

The rearrangement uses TRBV10-3 and TRBJ2-7, with D possibly matching TRBD1 (6 bases). The CDR3 sequence is 15 residues long. The germline gives CDR1 ENHRY, CDR2 SYGVKD. V was cut by 6 bases and J by 3 bases, with 18 bases left in between. The CDR3 nucleotides read TGTGCCATCAGCCCACAGGGCCCGACCTTCTACGAGCAGTACTTC. Translation: CAISPQGPTFYEQYF.

Here the CDR3 DNA reads TGTGCCAGCAGCTTTGACACCCTAGCCAAAAACATTCAGTACTTC. It translates to CASSFDTLAKNIQYF. J is TRBJ2-4 and V is TRBV7-2; D remains unclear. Trimming removed 3 bases from V and 0 bases from J, with 9 bases in between. The CDR3 is 15 amino acids. Germline CDR1 is SGHTA and CDR2 is FQGNSA. The full variable domain, in which reference TRBV7-2 and TRBJ2-4 provide the parts outside the CDR3, is GAGVSQSPSNKVTEKGKDVELRCDPISGHTALYWYRQSLGQGLEFLIYFQGNSAPDKSGLPSDRFSAERTGGSVSTLTIQRTQQEDSAVYLCASSFDTLAKNIQYFGAGTRLSVL.